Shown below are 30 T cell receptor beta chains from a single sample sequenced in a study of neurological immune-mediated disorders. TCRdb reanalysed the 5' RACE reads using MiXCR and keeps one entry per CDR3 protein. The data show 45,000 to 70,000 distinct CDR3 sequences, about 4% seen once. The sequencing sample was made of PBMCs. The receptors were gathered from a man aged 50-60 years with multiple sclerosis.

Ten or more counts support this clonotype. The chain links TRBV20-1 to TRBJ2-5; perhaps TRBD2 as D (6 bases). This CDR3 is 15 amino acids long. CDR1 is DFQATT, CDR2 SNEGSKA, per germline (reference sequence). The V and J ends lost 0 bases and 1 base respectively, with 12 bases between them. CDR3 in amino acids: CSARDLRRGQETQYF. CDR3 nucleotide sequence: TGCAGTGCTAGAGATCTGAGGCGGGGCCAAGAGACCCAGTACTTC.

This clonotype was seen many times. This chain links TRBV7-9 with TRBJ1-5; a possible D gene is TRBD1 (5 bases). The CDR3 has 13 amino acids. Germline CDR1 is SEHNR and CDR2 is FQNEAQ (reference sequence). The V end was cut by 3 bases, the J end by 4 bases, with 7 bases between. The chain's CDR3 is CASSFRGNQPQHF. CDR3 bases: TGTGCCAGCAGCTTTCGGGGGAATCAGCCCCAGCATTTT.

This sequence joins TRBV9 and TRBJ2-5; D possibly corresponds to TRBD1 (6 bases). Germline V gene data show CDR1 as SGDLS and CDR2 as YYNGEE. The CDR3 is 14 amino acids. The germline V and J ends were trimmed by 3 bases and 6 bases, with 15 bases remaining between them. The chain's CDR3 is CASSASTGPKTQYF. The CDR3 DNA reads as TGTGCCAGCAGCGCATCCACAGGGCCGAAGACCCAGTACTTC.

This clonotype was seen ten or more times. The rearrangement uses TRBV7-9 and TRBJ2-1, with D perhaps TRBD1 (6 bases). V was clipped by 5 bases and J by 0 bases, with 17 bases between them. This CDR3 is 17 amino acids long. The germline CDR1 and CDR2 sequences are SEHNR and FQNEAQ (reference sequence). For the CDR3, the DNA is TGTGCCAGCAGCCCCTGGCGAGCGGACAGCTCCTACAATGAGCAGTTCTTC. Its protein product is CASSPWRADSSYNEQFF. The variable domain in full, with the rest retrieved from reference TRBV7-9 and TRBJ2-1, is DTGVSQNPRHKITKRGQNVTFRCDPISEHNRLYWYRQTLGQGPEFLTYFQNEAQLEKSRLLSDRFSAERPKGSFSTLEIQRTEQGDSAMYLCASSPWRADSSYNEQFFGPGTRLTVL.

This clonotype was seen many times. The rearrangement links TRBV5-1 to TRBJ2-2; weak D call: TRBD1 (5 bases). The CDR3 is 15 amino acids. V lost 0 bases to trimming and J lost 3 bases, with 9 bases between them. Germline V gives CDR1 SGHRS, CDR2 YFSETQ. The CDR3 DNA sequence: TGCGCCAGCAGCTTGGAAACCAGGGACACCGGGGAGCTGTTTTTT. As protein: CASSLETRDTGELFF.

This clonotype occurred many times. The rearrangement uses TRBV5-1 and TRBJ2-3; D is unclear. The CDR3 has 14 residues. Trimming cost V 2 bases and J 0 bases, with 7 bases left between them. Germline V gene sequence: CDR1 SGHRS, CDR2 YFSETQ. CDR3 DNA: TGCGCCAGCAGCTTTTCAACTAGCACAGATACGCAGTATTTT. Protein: CASSFSTSTDTQYF.

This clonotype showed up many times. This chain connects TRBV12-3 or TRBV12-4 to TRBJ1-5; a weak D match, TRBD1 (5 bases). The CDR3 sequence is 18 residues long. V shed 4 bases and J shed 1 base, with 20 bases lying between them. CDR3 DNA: TGTGCCAGCAGTTCCTGGATGGAATGGCGGGACAGCAATCAGCCCCAGCATTTT. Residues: CASSSWMEWRDSNQPQHF.

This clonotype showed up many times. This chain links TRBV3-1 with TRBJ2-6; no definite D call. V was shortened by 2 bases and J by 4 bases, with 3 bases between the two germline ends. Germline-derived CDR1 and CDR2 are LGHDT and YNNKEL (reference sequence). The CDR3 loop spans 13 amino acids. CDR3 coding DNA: TGTGCCAGCAGCCAAAAGGGGGCCAACGTCCTGACTTTC. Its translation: CASSQKGANVLTF. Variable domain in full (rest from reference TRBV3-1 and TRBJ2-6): DTAVSQTPKYLVTQMGNDKSIKCEQNLGHDTMYWYKQDSKKFLKIMFSYNNKELIINETVPNRFSPKSPDKAHLNLHINSLELGDSAVYFCASSQKGANVLTFGAGSRLTVL.

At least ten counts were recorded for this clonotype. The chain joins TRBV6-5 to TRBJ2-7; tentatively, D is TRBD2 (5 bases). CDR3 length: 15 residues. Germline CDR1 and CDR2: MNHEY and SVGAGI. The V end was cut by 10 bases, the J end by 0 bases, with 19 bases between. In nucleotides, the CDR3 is TGTGCCACCCTAACGGGTACCAGCGGCTCCTACGAGCAGTACTTC. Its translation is CATLTGTSGSYEQYF.

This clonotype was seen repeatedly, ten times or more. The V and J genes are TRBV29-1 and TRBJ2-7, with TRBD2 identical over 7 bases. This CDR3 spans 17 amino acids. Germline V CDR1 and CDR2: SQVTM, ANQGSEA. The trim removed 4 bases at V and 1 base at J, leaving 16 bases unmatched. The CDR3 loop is CSVVARSHREASYEQYF. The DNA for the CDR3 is TGCAGCGTTGTGGCGCGGAGTCACCGGGAGGCTTCCTACGAGCAGTACTTC.

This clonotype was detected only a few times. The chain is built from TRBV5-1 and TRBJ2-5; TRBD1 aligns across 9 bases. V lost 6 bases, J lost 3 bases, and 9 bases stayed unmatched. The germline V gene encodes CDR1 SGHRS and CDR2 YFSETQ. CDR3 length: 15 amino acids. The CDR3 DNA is TGCGCCAGCACCTCTTCCGGACAGGGGAAAGAGACCCAGTACTTC. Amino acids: CASTSSGQGKETQYF.

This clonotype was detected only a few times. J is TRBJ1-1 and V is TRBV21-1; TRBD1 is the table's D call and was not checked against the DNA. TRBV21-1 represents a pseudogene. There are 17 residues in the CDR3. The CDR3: CASSMVCGTVDVTEAFF. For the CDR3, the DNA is TGTGCCAGCAGCATGGTTTGCGGGACAGTGGACGTGACTGAAGCTTTCTTT.

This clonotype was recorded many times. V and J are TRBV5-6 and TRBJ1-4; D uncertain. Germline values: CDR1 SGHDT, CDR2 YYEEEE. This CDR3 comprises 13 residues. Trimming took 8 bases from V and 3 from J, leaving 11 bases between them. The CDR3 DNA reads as TGTGCCAGTAAAGAGACTGCTAATGAAAAACTGTTTTTT. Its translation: CASKETANEKLFF.

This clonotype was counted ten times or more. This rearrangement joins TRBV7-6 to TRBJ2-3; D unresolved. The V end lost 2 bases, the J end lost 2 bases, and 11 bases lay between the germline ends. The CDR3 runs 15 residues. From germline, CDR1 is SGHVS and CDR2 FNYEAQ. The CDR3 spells CASSLWGSNTDTQYF. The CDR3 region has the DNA TGTGCCAGCAGCTTATGGGGATCTAACACAGATACGCAGTATTTT. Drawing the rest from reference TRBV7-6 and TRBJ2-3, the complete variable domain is GAGVSQSPRYKVTKRGQDVALRCDPISGHVSLYWYRQALGQGPEFLTYFNYEAQQDKSGLPNDRFSAERPEGSISTLTIQRTEQRDSAMYRCASSLWGSNTDTQYFGPGTRLTVL.

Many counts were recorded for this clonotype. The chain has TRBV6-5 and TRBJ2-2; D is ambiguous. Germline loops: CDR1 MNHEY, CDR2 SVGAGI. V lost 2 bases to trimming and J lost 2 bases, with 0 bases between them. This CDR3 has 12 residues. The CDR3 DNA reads TGTGCCAGCAGTTACAACACCGGGGAGCTGTTTTTT. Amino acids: CASSYNTGELFF.

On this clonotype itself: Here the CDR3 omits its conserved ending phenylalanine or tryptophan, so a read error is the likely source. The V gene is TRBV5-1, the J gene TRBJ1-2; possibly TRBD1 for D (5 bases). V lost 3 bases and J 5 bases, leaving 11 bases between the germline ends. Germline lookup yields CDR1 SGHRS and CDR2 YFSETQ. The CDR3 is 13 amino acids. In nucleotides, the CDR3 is TGCGCCAGCAGCTCCGACAGTGCGTATGGCTACACCAAC. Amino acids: CASSSDSAYGYTN.

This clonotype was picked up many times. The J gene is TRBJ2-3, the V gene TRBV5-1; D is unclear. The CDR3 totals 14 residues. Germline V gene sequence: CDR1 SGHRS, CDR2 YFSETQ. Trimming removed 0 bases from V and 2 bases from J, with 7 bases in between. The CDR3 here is CASSLGGFTDTQYF. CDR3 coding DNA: TGCGCCAGCAGCTTGGGAGGATTCACAGATACGCAGTATTTT.

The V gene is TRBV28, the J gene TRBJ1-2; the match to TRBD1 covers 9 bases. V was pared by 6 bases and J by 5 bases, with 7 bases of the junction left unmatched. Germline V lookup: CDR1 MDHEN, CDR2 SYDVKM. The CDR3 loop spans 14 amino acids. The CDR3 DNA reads TGTGCCAGCAGGGGGGACAGGGCCCCTTATGGCTACACCTTC. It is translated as CASRGDRAPYGYTF.

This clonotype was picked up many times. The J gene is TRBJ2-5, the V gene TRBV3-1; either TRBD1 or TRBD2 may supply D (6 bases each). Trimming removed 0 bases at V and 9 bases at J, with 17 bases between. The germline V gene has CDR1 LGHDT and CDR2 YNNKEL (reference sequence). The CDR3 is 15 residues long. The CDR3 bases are TGTGCCAGCAGCCAAGATGTGAGTGGGGGGCCTGCCCAGTACTTC. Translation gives CASSQDVSGGPAQYF.

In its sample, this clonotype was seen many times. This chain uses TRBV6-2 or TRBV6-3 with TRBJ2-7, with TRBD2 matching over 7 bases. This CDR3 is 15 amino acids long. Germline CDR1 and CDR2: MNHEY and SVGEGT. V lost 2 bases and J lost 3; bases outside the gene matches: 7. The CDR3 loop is CASSYPRGTGYEQYF. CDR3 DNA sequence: TGTGCCAGCAGTTACCCGCGGGGGACCGGCTACGAGCAGTACTTC.

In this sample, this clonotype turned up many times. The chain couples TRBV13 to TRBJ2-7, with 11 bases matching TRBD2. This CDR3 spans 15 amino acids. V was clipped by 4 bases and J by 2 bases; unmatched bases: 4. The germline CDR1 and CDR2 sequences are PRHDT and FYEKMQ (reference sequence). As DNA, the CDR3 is TGTGCCAGCAGCTCAACTAGCGGGAGTGCCTACGAGCAGTACTTC. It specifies CASSSTSGSAYEQYF.

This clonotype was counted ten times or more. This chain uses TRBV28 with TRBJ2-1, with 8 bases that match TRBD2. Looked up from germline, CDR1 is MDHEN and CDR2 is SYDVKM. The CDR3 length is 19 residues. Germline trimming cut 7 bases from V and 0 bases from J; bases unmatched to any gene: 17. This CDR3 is CASTTGPSGLPSSYNEQFF. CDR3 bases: TGTGCCAGCACCACGGGTCCTAGCGGGCTCCCTAGCTCCTACAATGAGCAGTTCTTC.

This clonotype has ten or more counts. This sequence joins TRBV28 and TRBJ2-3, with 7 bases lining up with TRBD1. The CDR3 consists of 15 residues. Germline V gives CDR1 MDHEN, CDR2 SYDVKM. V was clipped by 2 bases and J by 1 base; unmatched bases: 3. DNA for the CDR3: TGTGCCAGCAGTTTACTAAGGGGGCGCACAGATACGCAGTATTTT. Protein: CASSLLRGRTDTQYF.

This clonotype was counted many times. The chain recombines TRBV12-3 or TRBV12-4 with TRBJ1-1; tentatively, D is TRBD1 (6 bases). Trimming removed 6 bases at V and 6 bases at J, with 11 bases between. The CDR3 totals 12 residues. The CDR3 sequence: CASSRGSAEAFF. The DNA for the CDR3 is TGTGCCAGCAGCAGGGGATCCGCTGAAGCTTTCTTT.

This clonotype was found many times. This CDR3 is CASSQVGGNTIYF. For the CDR3, the DNA is TGCGCCAGCAGCCAAGTAGGGGGAAACACCATATATTTT. V is TRBV4-1 and J is TRBJ1-3; D is unclear. Germline V CDR1 and CDR2: MGHRA, YSYEKL. The CDR3 contains 13 residues. The V and J ends lost 1 base and 4 bases respectively, with 5 bases between them.

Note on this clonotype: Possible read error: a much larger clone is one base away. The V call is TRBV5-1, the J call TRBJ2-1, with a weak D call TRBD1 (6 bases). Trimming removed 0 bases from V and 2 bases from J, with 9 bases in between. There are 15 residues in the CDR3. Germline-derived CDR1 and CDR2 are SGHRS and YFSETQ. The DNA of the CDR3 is TGCGCCAGCAGCTTGGGACAGGAAGCCTACAATGAGCAGTTCTTC. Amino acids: CASSLGQEAYNEQFF.

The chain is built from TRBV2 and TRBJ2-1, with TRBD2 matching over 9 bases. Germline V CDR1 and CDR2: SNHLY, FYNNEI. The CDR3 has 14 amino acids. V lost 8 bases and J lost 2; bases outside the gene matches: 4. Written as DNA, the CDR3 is TGTGCCAGCGATCTAGCGGGAACCTACAATGAGCAGTTCTTC. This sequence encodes CASDLAGTYNEQFF.

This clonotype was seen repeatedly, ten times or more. The CDR3 spells CASSPSGRATDTQYF. For the CDR3, the DNA is TGTGCCAGCAGTCCTAGCGGGAGGGCCACAGATACGCAGTATTTT. This chain connects TRBV6-5 to TRBJ2-3, with 12 nucleotides matching TRBD2. The germline V gene has CDR1 MNHEY and CDR2 SVGAGI. The J segment lost 2 bases and the V segment lost 5 bases, leaving 2 bases of the junction unmatched. CDR3 length equals 15 residues.

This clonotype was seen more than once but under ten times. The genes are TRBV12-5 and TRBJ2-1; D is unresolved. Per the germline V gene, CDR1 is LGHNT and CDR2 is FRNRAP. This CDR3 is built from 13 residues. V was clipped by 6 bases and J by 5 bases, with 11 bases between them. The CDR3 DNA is TGTGCTAGTGGCTCAGTAGAGGACAATGAGCAGTTCTTC. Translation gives CASGSVEDNEQFF.

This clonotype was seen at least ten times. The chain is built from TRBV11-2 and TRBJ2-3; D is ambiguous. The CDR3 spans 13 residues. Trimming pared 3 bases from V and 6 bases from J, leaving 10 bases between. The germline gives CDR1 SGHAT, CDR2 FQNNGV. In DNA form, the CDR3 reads TGTGCCAGCAGCTTCCTTCTAACGGATACGCAGTATTTT. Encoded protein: CASSFLLTDTQYF. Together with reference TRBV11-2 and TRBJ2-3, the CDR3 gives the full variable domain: EAGVAQSPRYKIIEKRQSVAFWCNPISGHATLYWYQQILGQGPKLLIQFQNNGVVDDSQLPKDRFSAERLKGVDSTLKIQPAKLEDSAVYLCASSFLLTDTQYFGPGTRLTVL.